This TCR beta chain was retrieved from a study of Ad26.COV2.S vaccination and SARS-CoV-2 variants. Findings and limits, study-wide: The study found higher spike-specific TCR breadth in vaccine than placebo recipients.

Germline CDR1 and CDR2: PRHDT and FYEKMQ (reference sequence). The CDR3 contains 15 residues. Trimming cost V 0 bases and J 0 bases, with 8 bases left between them. Produced via immunoSEQ multiplex PCR; TCRdb's table is partial and in-frame only. The sample comprises about 320,000 clones, 75% to 90% of which are singletons, and approximately 5.8% rests with the top ten. As regards this clone: Its antigen is still unknown.

Treatment denoted: around 19 received Ad26.COV2.S at low or high dose, single or two shots; 5 received placebo; per-sample allocation not given. Each sample was drawn 63 days after the first injection (of vaccine or placebo). An adult of 18-55 years in Boston served as donor. Vaccine was an Ad26 vector expressing Wuhan-strain SARS-CoV-2 spike. The chain employs TRBV13 and TRBJ1-1, with no clear D. The sample here was peripheral blood, taken in a trial of Ad26.COV2.S vaccine versus placebo. The TCR sequence derives from a person between 18 and 60 years old who received the Ad26.COV2.S COVID-19 vaccine or a placebo. CDR3 in amino acids: CASSLGRTVNTEAFF. The CDR3 nucleotides read TGTGCCAGCAGCTTAGGCCGGACGGTGAACACTGAAGCTTTCTTT.